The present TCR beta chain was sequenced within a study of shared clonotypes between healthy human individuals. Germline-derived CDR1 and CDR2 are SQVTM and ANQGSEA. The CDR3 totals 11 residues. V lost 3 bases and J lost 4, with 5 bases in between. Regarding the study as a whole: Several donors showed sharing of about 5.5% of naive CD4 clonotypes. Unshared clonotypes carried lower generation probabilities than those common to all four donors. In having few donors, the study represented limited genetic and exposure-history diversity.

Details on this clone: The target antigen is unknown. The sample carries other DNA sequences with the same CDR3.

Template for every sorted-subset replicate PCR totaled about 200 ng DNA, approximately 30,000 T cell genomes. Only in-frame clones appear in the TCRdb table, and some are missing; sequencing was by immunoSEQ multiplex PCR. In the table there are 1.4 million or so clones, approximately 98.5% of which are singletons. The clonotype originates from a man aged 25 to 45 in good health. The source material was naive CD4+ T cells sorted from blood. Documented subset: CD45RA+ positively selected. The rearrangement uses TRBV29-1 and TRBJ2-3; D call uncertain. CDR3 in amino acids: CSVDRADTQYF. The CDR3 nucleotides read TGCAGCGTTGATCGAGCAGATACGCAGTATTTT.